This record covers a single T cell receptor beta chain. The data are from a study of shared clonotypes between healthy human individuals. The assay was immunoSEQ multiplex PCR, and TCRdb's table has in-frame clones only and misses some. The table shows roughly 700,000 clones, with 90% occurring only once. CD8 memory was a combination of CD45RO+ cells and CCR7-negative CD45RA+ TemRA cells. Input material: memory CD8+ T cells from PBMCs. Specified subset: CD45RO+ cells pooled with CCR7-negative TemRA cells. This clonotype was obtained from a young man in good health. Some clones in this sample may be carry-over from other donors' samples.

The CDR3 nucleotides are TGTGCCAGCAGTTGGGCGTTCGGCACTGAAGCTTTCTTT. Amino acids: CASSWAFGTEAFF. The chain links TRBV28 to TRBJ1-1; unclear D gene. Between the trimmed V and J ends, which lost 4 bases and 4 bases, there was a span of 10 bases. This CDR3 is 13 amino acids long. CDR1 MDHEN and CDR2 SYDVKM come from the germline V gene.